This TCR beta chain was sequenced in a study of cytomegalovirus exposure and HLA in healthy donors. Findings of the study overall: The study assumed roughly uniform donor sequencing depth for presence/absence analyses. Most TCR sequences were uncommon, yet certain public TCRs appeared in many donors.

About this clone itself: Antigen: not known.

Use of 60 Vbeta and 13 Jbeta primers characterized the PCR. Produced via immunoSEQ multiplex PCR; TCRdb's table is partial and in-frame only. The sample has roughly 150,000 clones, roughly 80% seen once. This clonotype originated in a male donor in good health and CMV-seronegative. Sequencing was carried out using PBMCs.

CDR3 in amino acids: CASSLSTGGYEQYF. The CDR3 DNA follows: TGTGCCAGCAGCTTAAGTACAGGGGGATACGAGCAGTACTTC. The genes are TRBV7-2 and TRBJ2-7; 8 nucleotides agree with TRBD1. With 2 bases clipped from V and 4 bases from J, the junction kept 4 bases outside the gene matches. The CDR3 sequence is 14 residues long. Germline lookup yields CDR1 SGHTA and CDR2 FQGNSA.